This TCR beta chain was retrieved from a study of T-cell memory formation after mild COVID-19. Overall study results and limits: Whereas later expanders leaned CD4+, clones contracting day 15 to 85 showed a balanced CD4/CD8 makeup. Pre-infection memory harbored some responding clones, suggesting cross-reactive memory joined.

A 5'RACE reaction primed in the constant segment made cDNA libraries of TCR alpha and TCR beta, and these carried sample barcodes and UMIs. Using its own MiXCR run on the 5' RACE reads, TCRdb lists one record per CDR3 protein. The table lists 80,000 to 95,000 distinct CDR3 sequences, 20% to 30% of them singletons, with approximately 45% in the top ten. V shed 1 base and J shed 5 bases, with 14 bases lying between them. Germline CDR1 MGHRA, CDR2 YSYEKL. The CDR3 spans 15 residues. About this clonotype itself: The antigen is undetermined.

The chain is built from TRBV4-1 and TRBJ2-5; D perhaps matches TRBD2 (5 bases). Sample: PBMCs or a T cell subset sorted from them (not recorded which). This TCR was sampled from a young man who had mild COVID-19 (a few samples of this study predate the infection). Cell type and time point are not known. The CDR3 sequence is CASSQGPGSDETQYF. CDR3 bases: TGCGCCAGCAGCCAAGGTCCGGGGTCGGATGAGACCCAGTACTTC.